Below, 16 T cell receptor beta chains from the same sample are listed, as sequenced in a study of response to subunit inactivated influenza vaccine. Each CDR3 protein is one row after TCRdb ran MiXCR on the RT-PCR reads. The table includes hundreds of thousands of distinct CDR3 sequences, roughly 20% detected once. This specimen consisted of PBMCs from blood, obtained roughly 5 days after vaccination. Receptors were obtained from a man aged 50-59 years who received an inactivated influenza vaccine.

Ten or more counts support this clonotype. The chain combines TRBV7-8 with TRBJ2-7, with no clear D. There are 13 residues in the CDR3. CDR1 is SGHVS and CDR2 is FQNEAQ in the germline V gene. V lost 3 bases and J lost 3, with 9 bases in between. The CDR3 nucleotides are TGTGCCAGCAGCTTTGACCGCTACTACGAGCAGTACTTC. Its translation is CASSFDRYYEQYF.

This clonotype came up a few times. This chain joins TRBV7-2 and TRBJ2-2; TRBD2 matches at 11 bases. Germline trimming cut 5 bases from V and 3 bases from J; bases unmatched to any gene: 5. The CDR3 spans 16 residues. Looked up from germline, CDR1 is SGHTA and CDR2 is FQGNSA. CDR3 in amino acids: CASSILAGAYTGELFF. In nucleotides, the CDR3 is TGTGCCAGCAGCATACTAGCGGGGGCTTACACCGGGGAGCTGTTTTTT.

This clonotype was counted at least ten times. This chain links TRBV2 with TRBJ2-1; D remains ambiguous. The CDR3 runs to 12 residues. V lost 5 bases, J lost 10 bases, and 12 bases lay in between. Germline V lookup: CDR1 SNHLY, CDR2 FYNNEI. The CDR3 reads CASSLEAREQFF. The DNA of the CDR3 is TGTGCCAGCAGTCTCGAAGCGAGAGAGCAGTTCTTC.

The rearrangement links TRBV12-3 or TRBV12-4 to TRBJ2-2; the D gene is possibly TRBD1 (6 bases). CDR3 length: 17 amino acids. The ends were cut back, 2 bases at V and 2 bases at J, with 15 bases in the middle. The CDR3 here is CASSLWRTAANTGELFF. The CDR3 DNA reads TGTGCCAGCAGTTTATGGAGGACAGCCGCAAACACCGGGGAGCTGTTTTTT.

This clonotype turned up a few times. DNA of the CDR3: TGCGCCAGCAGAGAAGATTGGGGGTACAATGAGCAGTTCTTC. Its translation: CASREDWGYNEQFF. V is TRBV5-1 and J is TRBJ2-1; D is tentatively TRBD1 or TRBD2 (5 bases each). The germline CDR1 and CDR2 sequences are SGHRS and YFSETQ. The V and J ends lost 5 bases and 4 bases respectively, with 13 bases between them. The CDR3 totals 14 residues.

The CDR3 is CSALKVRNEQYF. The CDR3 coding sequence is TGCAGCGCCCTCAAGGTTAGGAACGAGCAGTACTTC. The chain carries TRBV29-1 and TRBJ2-7; D call uncertain. V was pared by 7 bases and J by 5 bases, with 15 bases between. The CDR3 covers 12 residues. Germline V CDR1 and CDR2: SQVTM, ANQGSEA.

This clonotype occurred a few times. The chain has TRBV10-3 and TRBJ2-7; D gene uncertain. The germline V and J ends were trimmed by 3 bases and 2 bases, with 5 bases remaining between them. The germline CDR1 and CDR2 sequences are ENHRY and SYGVKD. The CDR3 spans 12 residues. The CDR3 here is CAISDHTYEQYF. For the CDR3, the DNA is TGTGCCATCAGTGATCACACCTACGAGCAGTACTTC.

This rearrangement joins TRBV4-3 to TRBJ2-2; D gene ambiguous. Germline CDR1 LGHNA, CDR2 YSLEER. The CDR3 runs 14 residues. Trimming left V 0 bases short and J 0 bases short, with 2 bases between. In nucleotides, the CDR3 is TGCGCCAGCAGCCAAGAACCGAACACCGGGGAGCTGTTTTTT. Protein sequence: CASSQEPNTGELFF.

This clonotype came up a few times. The gene calls are TRBV6-1 and TRBJ1-3; D is unclear. The CDR3 sequence is 15 residues long. The germline V gene encodes CDR1 MNHNS and CDR2 SASEGT. The germline V and J ends were trimmed by 5 bases and 1 base, with 12 bases remaining between them. CDR3 region: CASSPAGTSGNTIYF. CDR3 nucleotide sequence: TGTGCCAGCAGTCCCGCGGGAACGTCTGGAAACACCATATATTTT.

The chain recombines TRBV6-2 or TRBV6-3 with TRBJ1-5, with D tentatively TRBD1 (5 bases). The length of the CDR3 is 15 residues. With 4 bases removed from V and 0 bases from J, the gap between germline ends came to 10 bases. Germline V CDR1 and CDR2: MNHEY, SVGEGT. CDR3 bases: TGTGCCAGCAGTTGGGGACTGGATAGCAATCAGCCCCAGCATTTT. It translates to CASSWGLDSNQPQHF.

This clonotype showed up many times. This chain uses TRBV12-3 or TRBV12-4 with TRBJ2-7; maybe TRBD2 (5 bases). V lost 6 bases and J lost 3, with 18 bases in between. The CDR3 extends over 15 amino acids. The CDR3 here is CASRSYSGKDYEQYF. For the CDR3, the DNA is TGTGCCAGCAGGAGCTATTCGGGGAAGGACTACGAGCAGTACTTC.

The chain uses TRBV6-5 and TRBJ2-7, with TRBD1 matching 7 bases. Trimming cost V 6 bases and J 1 base; bases outside gene matches: 15. This CDR3 region has 17 residues. Per germline, CDR1 MNHEY and CDR2 SVGAGI. In DNA form, the CDR3 reads TGTGCCAGCAGCTACACCCCCCGGACAGGTTTTTCCTACGAGCAGTACTTC. Encoded protein: CASSYTPRTGFSYEQYF.

V gene TRBV9 combines with J gene TRBJ1-3, with D hard to call. The germline gives CDR1 SGDLS, CDR2 YYNGEE. The V end lost 4 bases, the J end lost 2 bases, and 13 bases lay between the germline ends. The CDR3 sequence is 15 residues long. The CDR3 here is CASSSDMYPGNTIYF. CDR3 sequence (DNA): TGTGCCAGCAGCTCCGACATGTATCCTGGAAACACCATATATTTT.

This clonotype came up a few times. V gene TRBV20-1 combines with J gene TRBJ2-7; 8 nucleotides match TRBD2. The junction had 5 bases not matched to a gene; V was cut back by 0 bases and J by 1 base. Germline CDR1 reads DFQATT; CDR2 reads SNEGSKA (reference sequence). The CDR3 extends over 15 amino acids. For the CDR3, the DNA is TGCAGTGCTAGAGATCCGGGCGGGAGGTCCTACGAGCAGTACTTC. This gives the protein CSARDPGGRSYEQYF.

This clonotype was counted only a few times. The J gene is TRBJ2-5, the V gene TRBV20-1; 10 bases fit TRBD1. V was clipped by 6 bases and J by 2 bases; unmatched bases: 12. The germline gives CDR1 DFQATT, CDR2 SNEGSKA (reference sequence). The CDR3 runs to 16 residues. The CDR3 nucleotides are TGCAGTGCCCCCCGGCAGGGACAGGGGAGACAAGAGACCCAGTACTTC. It is translated as CSAPRQGQGRQETQYF.

This clonotype was recorded only once. This chain connects TRBV11-2 to TRBJ2-2; 13 bases agree with TRBD2. CDR3 size: 20 residues. Germline-derived CDR1 and CDR2 are SGHAT and FQNNGV. Losses at the gene ends were 1 base for V and 5 bases for J; bases not matched to a gene: 13. CDR3 sequence: CASSLGAFRTSGGPTGELFF. CDR3 coding DNA: TGTGCCAGCAGCTTAGGGGCCTTCCGGACTAGCGGGGGTCCGACCGGGGAGCTGTTTTTT.